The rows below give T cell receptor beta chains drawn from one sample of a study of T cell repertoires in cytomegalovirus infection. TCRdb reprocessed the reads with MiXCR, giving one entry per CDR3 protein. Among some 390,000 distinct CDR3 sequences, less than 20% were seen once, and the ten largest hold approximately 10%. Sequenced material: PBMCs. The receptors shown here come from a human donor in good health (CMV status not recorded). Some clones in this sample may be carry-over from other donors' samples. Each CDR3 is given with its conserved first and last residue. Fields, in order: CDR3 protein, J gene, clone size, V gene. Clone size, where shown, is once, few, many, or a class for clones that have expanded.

cdr3_aa: CSARVGGRAGEQFF
j_call: TRBJ2-1
clone_size: few
v_call: TRBV20-1

cdr3_aa: CAWSGGQTEAFF
j_call: TRBJ1-1
clone_size: -
v_call: TRBV30

cdr3_aa: CASSLAIEQFF
j_call: TRBJ2-1
clone_size: many
v_call: TRBV7-2

cdr3_aa: CASSLGTALDQPQHF
j_call: TRBJ1-5
clone_size: few
v_call: TRBV7-9

cdr3_aa: CASSYLPGQGRNPPLHF
j_call: TRBJ1-6
clone_size: -
v_call: TRBV5-5

cdr3_aa: CASGMLGPGIIQYF
j_call: TRBJ2-4
clone_size: few
v_call: TRBV6-2/TRBV6-3

cdr3_aa: CASSKQARDTEAFF
j_call: TRBJ1-1
clone_size: -
v_call: TRBV19

cdr3_aa: CASSFGSITGELFF
j_call: TRBJ2-2
clone_size: -
v_call: TRBV7-2

cdr3_aa: CASSRLRGRGQETQYF
j_call: TRBJ2-5
clone_size: few
v_call: TRBV11-2

cdr3_aa: CARRGGSHAQETQYF
j_call: TRBJ2-5
clone_size: -
v_call: TRBV27

cdr3_aa: CASSSVGETQYF
j_call: TRBJ2-5
clone_size: many
v_call: TRBV7-2

cdr3_aa: CASSYGPLPGQSNTEAFF
j_call: TRBJ1-1
clone_size: many
v_call: TRBV6-2/TRBV6-3

cdr3_aa: CASGLSHTQYF
j_call: TRBJ2-3
clone_size: few
v_call: TRBV2

cdr3_aa: CAISFSRGSYEQYF
j_call: TRBJ2-7
clone_size: -
v_call: TRBV10-3

cdr3_aa: CSAQASGTYEQYF
j_call: TRBJ2-7
clone_size: -
v_call: TRBV20-1

cdr3_aa: CASSLALNRGGVEQYF
j_call: TRBJ2-7
clone_size: few
v_call: TRBV7-9

cdr3_aa: CASSYSSTQETQYF
j_call: TRBJ2-5
clone_size: few
v_call: TRBV6-2/TRBV6-3

cdr3_aa: CASSQRRGPEKLFF
j_call: TRBJ1-4
clone_size: many
v_call: TRBV4-1

cdr3_aa: CASSLAGRGFRETQYF
j_call: TRBJ2-5
clone_size: many
v_call: TRBV7-2

cdr3_aa: CASSLRDRGDEKLFF
j_call: TRBJ1-4
clone_size: few
v_call: TRBV7-4

cdr3_aa: CASSFRRGGSTDTQYF
j_call: TRBJ2-3
clone_size: many
v_call: TRBV7-2

cdr3_aa: CASSLQGDTGELFF
j_call: TRBJ2-2
clone_size: -
v_call: TRBV5-1

cdr3_aa: CASSLRLAGAVDTQYF
j_call: TRBJ2-3
clone_size: many
v_call: TRBV7-6

cdr3_aa: CASSPRTRIGNEQFF
j_call: TRBJ2-1
clone_size: many
v_call: TRBV12-3/TRBV12-4